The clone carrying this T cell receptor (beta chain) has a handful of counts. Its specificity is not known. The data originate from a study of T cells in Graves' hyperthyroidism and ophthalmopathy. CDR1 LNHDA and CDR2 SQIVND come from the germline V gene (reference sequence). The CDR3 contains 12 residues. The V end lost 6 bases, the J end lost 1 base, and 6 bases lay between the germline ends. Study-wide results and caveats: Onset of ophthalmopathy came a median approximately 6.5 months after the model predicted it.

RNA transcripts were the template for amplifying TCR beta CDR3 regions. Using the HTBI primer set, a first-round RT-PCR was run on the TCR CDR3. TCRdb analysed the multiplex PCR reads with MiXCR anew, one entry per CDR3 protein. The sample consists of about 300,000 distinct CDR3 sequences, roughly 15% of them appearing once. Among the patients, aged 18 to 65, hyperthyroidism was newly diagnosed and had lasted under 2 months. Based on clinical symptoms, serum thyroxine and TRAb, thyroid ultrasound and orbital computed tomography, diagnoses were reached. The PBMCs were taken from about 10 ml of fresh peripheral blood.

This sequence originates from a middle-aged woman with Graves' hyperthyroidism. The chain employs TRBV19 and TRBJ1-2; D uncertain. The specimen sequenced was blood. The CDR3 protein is CASRTDNYGYTF. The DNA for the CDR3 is TGTGCCAGTAGGACGGATAACTATGGCTACACCTTC.